The table lists the clone carrying this T cell receptor beta chain with a count of one. The CDR3 has 16 amino acids. From germline, CDR1 is SGHRS and CDR2 YFSETQ. J was trimmed by 5 bases and V by 3 bases; bases with no gene match: 9. Measured with immunoSEQ multiplex PCR; TCRdb has only the in-frame clones, and not every one. The sample lists approximately 150,000 clones, around 88% occurring once. The data were taken from a study of blood T cell repertoires in COVID-19. The TCR comes from a human donor in a cohort sampled during active COVID-19. This sequence joins TRBV5-1 and TRBJ2-5; 11 bases are a match to TRBD1. The sample comprised peripheral blood. CDR3 residues: CASSSVPGQGVETQYF. The CDR3 DNA sequence: TGCGCCAGCAGCTCGGTCCCGGGACAGGGGGTTGAGACCCAGTACTTC.